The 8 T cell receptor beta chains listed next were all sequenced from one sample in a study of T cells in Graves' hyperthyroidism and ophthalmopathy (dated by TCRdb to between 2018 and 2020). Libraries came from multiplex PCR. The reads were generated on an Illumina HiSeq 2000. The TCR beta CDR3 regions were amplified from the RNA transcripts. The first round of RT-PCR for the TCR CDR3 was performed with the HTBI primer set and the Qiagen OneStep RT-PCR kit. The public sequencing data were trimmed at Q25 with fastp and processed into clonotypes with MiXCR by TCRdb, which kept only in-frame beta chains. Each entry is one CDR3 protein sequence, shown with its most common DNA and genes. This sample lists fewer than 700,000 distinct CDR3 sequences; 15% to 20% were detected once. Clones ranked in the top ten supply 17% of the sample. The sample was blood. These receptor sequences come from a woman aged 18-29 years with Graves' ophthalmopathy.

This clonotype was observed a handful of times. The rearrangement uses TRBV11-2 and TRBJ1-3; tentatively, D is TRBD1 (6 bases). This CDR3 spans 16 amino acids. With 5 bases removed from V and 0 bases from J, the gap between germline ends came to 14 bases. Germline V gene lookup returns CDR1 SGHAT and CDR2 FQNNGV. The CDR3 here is CASSRNRELSGNTIYF. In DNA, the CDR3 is TGTGCCAGCAGCCGGAACAGGGAACTCTCTGGAAACACCATATATTTT.

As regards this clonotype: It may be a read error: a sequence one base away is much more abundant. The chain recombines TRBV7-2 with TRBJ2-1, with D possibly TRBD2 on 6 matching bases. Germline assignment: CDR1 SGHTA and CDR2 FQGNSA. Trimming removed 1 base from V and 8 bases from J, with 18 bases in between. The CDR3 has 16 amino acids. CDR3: CASSLDRTNSVHEQFF. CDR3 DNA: TGTGCCAGCAGCTTAGATCGGACTAATAGCGTGCATGAGCAGTTCTTC.

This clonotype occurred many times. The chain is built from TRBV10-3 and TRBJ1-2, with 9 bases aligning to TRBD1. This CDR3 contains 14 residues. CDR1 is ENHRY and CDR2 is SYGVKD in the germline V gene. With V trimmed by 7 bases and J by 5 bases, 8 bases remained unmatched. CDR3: CAITGSGTGYGYTF. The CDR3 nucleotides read TGTGCCATCACCGGATCGGGGACAGGGTATGGCTACACCTTC.

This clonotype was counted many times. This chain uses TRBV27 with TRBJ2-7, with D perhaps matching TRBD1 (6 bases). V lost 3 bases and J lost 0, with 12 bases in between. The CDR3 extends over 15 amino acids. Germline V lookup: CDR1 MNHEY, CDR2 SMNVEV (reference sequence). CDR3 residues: CASSFNREDSYEQYF. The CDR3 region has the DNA TGTGCCAGCAGTTTCAACAGGGAAGACTCCTACGAGCAGTACTTC.

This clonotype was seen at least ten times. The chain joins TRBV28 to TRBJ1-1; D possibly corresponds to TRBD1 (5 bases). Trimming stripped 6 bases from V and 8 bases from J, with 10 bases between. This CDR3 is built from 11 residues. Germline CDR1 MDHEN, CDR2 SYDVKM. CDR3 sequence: CASRAGTEAFF. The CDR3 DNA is TGTGCCAGCAGAGCCGGGACGGAAGCTTTCTTT.

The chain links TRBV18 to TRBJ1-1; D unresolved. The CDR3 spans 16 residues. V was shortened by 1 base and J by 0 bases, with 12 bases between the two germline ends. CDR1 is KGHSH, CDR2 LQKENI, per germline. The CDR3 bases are TGTGCCAGCTCACCACTCACAGCCAGTATGAACACTGAAGCTTTCTTT. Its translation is CASSPLTASMNTEAFF.

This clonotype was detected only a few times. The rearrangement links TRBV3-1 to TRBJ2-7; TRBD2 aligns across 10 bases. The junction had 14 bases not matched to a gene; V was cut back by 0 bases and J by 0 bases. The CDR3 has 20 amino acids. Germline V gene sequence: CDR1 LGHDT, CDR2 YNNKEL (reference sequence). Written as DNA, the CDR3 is TGTGCCAGCAGCCAAGATCGAAGAAGGCTACTAGCGGGGCTCTCCTACGAGCAGTACTTC. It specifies CASSQDRRRLLAGLSYEQYF.

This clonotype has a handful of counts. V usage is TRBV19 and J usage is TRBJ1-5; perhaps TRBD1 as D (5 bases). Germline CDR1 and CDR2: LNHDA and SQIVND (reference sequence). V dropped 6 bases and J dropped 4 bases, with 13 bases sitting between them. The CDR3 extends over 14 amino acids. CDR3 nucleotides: TGTGCCAGTAGCAAAGGGACGGCGAATCAGCCCCAGCATTTT. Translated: CASSKGTANQPQHF.